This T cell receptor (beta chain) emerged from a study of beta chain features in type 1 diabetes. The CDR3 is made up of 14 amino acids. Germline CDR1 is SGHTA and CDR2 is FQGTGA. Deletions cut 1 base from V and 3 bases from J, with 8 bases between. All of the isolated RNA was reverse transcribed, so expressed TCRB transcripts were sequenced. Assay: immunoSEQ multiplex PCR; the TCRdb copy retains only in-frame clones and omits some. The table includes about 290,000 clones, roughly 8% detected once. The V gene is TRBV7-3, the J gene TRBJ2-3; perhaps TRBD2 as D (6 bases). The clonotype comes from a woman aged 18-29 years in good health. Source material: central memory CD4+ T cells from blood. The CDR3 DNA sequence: TGTGCCAGCAGCTTAAACAGCGGGACAGATACGCAGTATTTT. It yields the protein CASSLNSGTDTQYF.